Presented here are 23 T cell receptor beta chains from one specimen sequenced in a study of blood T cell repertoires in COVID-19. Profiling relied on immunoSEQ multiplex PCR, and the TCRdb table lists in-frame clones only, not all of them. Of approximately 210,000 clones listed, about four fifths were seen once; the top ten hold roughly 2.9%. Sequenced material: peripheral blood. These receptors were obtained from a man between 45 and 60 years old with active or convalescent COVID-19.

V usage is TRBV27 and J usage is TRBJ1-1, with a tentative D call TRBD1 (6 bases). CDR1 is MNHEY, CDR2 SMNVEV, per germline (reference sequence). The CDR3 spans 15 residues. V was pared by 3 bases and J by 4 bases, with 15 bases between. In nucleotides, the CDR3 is TGTGCCAGCAGTTTGGCAGGGGCTGGGGTCACTGAAGCTTTCTTT. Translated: CASSLAGAGVTEAFF.

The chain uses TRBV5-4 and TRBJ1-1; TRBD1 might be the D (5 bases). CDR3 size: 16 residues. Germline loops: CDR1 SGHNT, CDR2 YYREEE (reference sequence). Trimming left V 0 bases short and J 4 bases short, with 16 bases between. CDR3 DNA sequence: TGTGCCAGCAGCTTGGGGTCTGCCAGGGCCCCCACTGAAGCTTTCTTT. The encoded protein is CASSLGSARAPTEAFF. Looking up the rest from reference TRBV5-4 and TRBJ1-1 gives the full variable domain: ETGVTQSPTHLIKTRGQQVTLRCSSQSGHNTVSWYQQALGQGPQFIFQYYREEENGRGNFPPRFSGLQFPNYSSELNVNALELDDSALYLCASSLGSARAPTEAFFGQGTRLTVV.

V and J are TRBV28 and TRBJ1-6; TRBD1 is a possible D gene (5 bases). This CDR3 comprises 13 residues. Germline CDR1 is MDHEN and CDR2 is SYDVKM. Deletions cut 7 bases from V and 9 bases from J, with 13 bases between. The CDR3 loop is CASTQGRSSPLHF. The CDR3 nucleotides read TGTGCCAGCACGCAGGGTAGAAGTTCACCCCTCCACTTT.

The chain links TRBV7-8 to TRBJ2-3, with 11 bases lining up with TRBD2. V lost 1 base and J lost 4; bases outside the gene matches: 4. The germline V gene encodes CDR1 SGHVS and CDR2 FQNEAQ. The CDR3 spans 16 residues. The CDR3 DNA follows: TGTGCCAGCAGCTTAGAGGCTAGCGGGAGGCCAGATACGCAGTATTTT. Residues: CASSLEASGRPDTQYF.

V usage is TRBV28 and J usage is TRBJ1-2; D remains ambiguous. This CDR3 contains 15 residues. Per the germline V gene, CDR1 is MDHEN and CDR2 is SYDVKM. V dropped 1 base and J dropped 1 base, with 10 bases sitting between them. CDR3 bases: TGTGCCAGCAGTTTATCGGGAGGAGGTAACTATGGCTACACCTTC. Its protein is CASSLSGGGNYGYTF.

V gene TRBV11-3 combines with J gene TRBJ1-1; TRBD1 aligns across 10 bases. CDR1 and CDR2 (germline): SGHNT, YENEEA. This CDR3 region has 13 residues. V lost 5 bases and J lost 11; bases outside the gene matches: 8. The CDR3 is CASSPGQGGKAFF. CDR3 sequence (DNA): TGTGCCAGCAGCCCAGGACAGGGGGGGAAGGCTTTCTTT.

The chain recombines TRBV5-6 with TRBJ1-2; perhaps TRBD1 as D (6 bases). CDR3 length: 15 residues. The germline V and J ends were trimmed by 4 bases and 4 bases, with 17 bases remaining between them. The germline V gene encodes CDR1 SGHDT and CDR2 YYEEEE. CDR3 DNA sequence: TGTGCCAGCAGCCTAGGAAAGGACAGCGTCTATGGCTACACCTTC. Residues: CASSLGKDSVYGYTF. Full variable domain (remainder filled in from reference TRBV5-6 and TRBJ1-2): DAGVTQSPTHLIKTRGQQVTLRCSPKSGHDTVSWYQQALGQGPQFIFQYYEEEERQRGNFPDRFSGHQFPNYSSELNVNALLLGDSALYLCASSLGKDSVYGYTFGSGTRLTVV.

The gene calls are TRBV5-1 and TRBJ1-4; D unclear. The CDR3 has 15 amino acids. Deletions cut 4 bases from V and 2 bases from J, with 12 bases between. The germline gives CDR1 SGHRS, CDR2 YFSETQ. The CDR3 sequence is CASSATGATNEKLFF. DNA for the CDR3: TGCGCCAGCAGCGCTACGGGAGCTACTAATGAAAAACTGTTTTTT.

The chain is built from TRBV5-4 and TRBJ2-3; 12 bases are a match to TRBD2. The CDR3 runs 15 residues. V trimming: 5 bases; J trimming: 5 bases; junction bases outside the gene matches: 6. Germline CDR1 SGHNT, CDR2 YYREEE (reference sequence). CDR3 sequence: CASSSGLAGKDTQYF. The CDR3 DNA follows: TGTGCCAGCAGTTCCGGACTAGCGGGGAAAGATACGCAGTATTTT.

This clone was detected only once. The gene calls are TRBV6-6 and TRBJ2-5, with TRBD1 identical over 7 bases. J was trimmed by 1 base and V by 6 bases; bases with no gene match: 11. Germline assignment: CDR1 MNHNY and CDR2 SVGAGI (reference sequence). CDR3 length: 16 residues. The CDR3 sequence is CASRPRTGDGQETQYF. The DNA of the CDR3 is TGTGCCAGCAGACCTCGGACAGGAGACGGCCAAGAGACCCAGTACTTC.

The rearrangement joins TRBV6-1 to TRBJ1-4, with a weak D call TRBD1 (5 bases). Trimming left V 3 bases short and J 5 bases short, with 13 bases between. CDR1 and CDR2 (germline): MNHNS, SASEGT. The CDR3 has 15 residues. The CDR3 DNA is TGTGCCAGCAGTGAGACCCGGGGGACCAATGAAAAACTGTTTTTT. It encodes CASSETRGTNEKLFF.

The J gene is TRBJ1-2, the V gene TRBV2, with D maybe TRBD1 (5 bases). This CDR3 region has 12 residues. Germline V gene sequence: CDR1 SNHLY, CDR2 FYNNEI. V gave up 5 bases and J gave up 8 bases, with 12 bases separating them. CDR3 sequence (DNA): TGTGCCAGCAGTCTGGACGGGGGGGGCTACACCTTC. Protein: CASSLDGGGYTF.

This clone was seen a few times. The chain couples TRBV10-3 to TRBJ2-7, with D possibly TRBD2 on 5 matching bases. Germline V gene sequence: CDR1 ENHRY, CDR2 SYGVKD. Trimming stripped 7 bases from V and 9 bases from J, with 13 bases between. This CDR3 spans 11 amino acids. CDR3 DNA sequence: TGTGCCATCATGAGGACTGGCGCGCAGTACTTC. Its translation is CAIMRTGAQYF.

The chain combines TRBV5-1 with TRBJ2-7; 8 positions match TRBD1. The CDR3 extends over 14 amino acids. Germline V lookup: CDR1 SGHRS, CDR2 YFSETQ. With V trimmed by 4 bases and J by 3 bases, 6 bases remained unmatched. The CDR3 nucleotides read TGCGCCAGCAGCAAAAGGGACAGGATCTACGAGCAGTACTTC. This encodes CASSKRDRIYEQYF. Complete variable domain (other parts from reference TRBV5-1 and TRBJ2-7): KAGVTQTPRYLIKTRGQQVTLSCSPISGHRSVSWYQQTPGQGLQFLFEYFSETQRNKGNFPGRFSGRQFSNSRSEMNVSTLELGDSALYLCASSKRDRIYEQYFGPGTRLTVT.

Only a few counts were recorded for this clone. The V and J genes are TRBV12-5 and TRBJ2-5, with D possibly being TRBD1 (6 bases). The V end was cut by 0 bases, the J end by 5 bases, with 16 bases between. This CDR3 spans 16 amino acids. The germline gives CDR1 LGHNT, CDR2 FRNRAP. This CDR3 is CASGLVLTGTGETQYF. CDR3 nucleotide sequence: TGTGCTAGTGGTTTGGTCTTGACAGGAACGGGGGAGACCCAGTACTTC.

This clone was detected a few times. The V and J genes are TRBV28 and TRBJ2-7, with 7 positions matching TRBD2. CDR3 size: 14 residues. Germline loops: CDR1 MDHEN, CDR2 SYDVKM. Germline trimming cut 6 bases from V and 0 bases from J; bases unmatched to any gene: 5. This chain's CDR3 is CASSPAGVSYEQYF. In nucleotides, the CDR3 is TGTGCCAGCAGCCCCGCGGGGGTCTCCTACGAGCAGTACTTC.

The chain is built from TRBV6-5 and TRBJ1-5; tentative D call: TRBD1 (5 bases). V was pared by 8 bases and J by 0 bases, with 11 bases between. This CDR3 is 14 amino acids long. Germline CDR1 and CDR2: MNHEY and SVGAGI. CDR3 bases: TGTGCCAGCTCCCGGGGGAATAGCAATCAGCCCCAGCATTTT. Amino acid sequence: CASSRGNSNQPQHF.

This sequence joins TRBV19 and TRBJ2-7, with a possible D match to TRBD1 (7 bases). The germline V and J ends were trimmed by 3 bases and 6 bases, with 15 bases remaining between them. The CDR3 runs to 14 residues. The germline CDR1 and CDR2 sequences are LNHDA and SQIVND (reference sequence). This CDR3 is CASSIGRGQREQYF. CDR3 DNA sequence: TGTGCCAGTAGTATTGGGCGGGGACAGCGCGAGCAGTACTTC.

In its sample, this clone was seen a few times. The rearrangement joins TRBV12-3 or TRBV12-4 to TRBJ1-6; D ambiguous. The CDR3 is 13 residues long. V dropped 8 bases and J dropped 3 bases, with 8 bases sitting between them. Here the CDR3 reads CASARVYNSPLHF. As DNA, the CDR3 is TGTGCCAGCGCCCGGGTCTATAATTCACCCCTCCACTTT.

The CDR3 coding sequence is TGTGCCAGCAGCCAAGATATGAGGGAACAGCCCCAGCATTTT. Translation: CASSQDMREQPQHF. The V gene is TRBV3-1 (or the pseudogene TRBV3-2), the J gene TRBJ1-5; D unresolved. Germline CDR1 and CDR2: LGHDT and YNNKEL (reference sequence). Trimming removed 0 bases at V and 7 bases at J, with 10 bases between. This CDR3 is built from 14 residues.

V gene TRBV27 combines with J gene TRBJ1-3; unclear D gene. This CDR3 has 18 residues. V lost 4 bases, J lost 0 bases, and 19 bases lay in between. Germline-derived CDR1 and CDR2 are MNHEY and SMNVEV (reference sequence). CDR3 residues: CASSSSPVAANSGNTIYF. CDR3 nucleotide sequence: TGTGCCAGCAGTTCCTCCCCCGTGGCCGCCAACTCTGGAAACACCATATATTTT.

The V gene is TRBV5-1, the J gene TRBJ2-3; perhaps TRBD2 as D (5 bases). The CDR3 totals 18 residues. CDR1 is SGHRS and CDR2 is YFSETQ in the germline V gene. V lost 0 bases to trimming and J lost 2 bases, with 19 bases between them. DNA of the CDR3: TGCGCCAGCAGCTTGGGCCTGGGCGGAGGCCGATCCACAGATACGCAGTATTTT. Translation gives CASSLGLGGGRSTDTQYF.

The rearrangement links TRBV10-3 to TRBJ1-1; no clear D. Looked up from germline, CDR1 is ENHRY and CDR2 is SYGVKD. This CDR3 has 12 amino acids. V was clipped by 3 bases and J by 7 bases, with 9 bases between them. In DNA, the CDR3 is TGTGCCATCAGTGAAAGAAGGAGTGAAGCTTTCTTT. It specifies CAISERRSEAFF.